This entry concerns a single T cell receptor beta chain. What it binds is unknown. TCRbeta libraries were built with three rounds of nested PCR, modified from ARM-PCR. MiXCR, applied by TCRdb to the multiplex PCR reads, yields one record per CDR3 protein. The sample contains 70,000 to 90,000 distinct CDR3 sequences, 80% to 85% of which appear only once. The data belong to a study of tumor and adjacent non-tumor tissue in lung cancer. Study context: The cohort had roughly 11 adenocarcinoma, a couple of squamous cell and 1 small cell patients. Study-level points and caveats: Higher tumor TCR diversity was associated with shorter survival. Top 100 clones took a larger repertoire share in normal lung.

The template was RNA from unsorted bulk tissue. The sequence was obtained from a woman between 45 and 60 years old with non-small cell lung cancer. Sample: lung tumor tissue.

CDR3 nucleotide sequence: TGCAGCGCTACCAATAGTGAAGGTTTCAATGAGCAGTTCTTC. It specifies CSATNSEGFNEQFF. V is TRBV29-1 and J is TRBJ2-1; D unresolved. Trimming removed 7 bases from V and 6 bases from J, with 19 bases in between. The germline gives CDR1 SQVTM, CDR2 ANQGSEA. This CDR3 has 14 amino acids.